This T cell receptor (beta chain) was retrieved from a study of T cell repertoires in cytomegalovirus infection. In its sample, this clonotype was seen a few times. Its antigen is not known. TCRdb itself ran the reads through MiXCR, one entry per CDR3 protein. Of around 300,000 distinct CDR3 sequences listed, 9% to 9.5% are singletons. Points from the study as a whole: Ex vivo, HLA-C-restricted CMV-specific TCR beta clonotypes prevailed over the rest of the response. Identification of carriers of CMV plus the relevant HLA was achieved through cumulative public TCR beta family frequency.

CDR3 length equals 15 residues. V was pared by 2 bases and J by 5 bases, with 15 bases between. CDR1 is LNHNV and CDR2 is YYDKDF in the germline V gene (reference sequence). The sample was PBMCs. This chain connects TRBV15 to TRBJ2-5; TRBD2 is a possible D gene (6 bases). The source is a human donor in good health (CMV status not recorded). Some clones in this sample may be carry-over from other donors' samples. CDR3 DNA: TGTGCCACCAGCAGATCTAGCGTCCCGTCGGAGACCCAGTACTTC. Translated, it gives CATSRSSVPSETQYF.